Described below is a single T cell receptor beta chain sequence and its context. The antigen it binds to is not known. Base quality data are lacking; no much larger clone is found one base away. The data were obtained in a study of blood T cell repertoires in COVID-19 (dated by TCRdb to between 2020 and 2021). Regarding the research as a whole: Samples from collaborators originated in the United States, Italy and Spain and spanned both the acute and convalescent phases of COVID-19. The prospective study material was composed of cDNA or gDNA derived from T cells, B-cell-depleted T cells, or PBMCs. Subjects who had been exposed to COVID-19, were actively infected with it, or had recovered from it provided the deeply sampled blood TCRbeta repertoires that made up the dataset. The repertoires were released in a freely available public database meant as a resource for research on the immune response to SARS-CoV-2. The samples were drawn from two sources: the first 160 participants of the ongoing ImmuneRACE study, and 1,000 to 1,500 subjects contributed by 6 global collaborators. Sample metadata almost always included a de-identified subject ID, COVID-19 status, age in years and sex. Where available, HLA class I and class II types were taken from metadata supplied by the sample provider and were not determined by assay-based typing. Study-wide findings and limitations: How much clinical and demographic metadata was included differed by source and by participant, and the metadata was provided uncurated.

TCRbeta CDR3 regions were amplified from genomic DNA by means of the immunoSEQ Assay, a bias-controlled multiplex PCR. For the original study's pipeline: Within the assay, amplification of reference gene primers was used to estimate how many nucleated cells each sample contained. To quantify the absolute abundance of each unique TCRbeta CDR3 rearrangement, sequence reads were collapsed and filtered. For each sample, productive Simpson clonality was calculated as the square root of Simpson's diversity index across productive rearrangements. TCRdb re-hosts the immuneACCESS table, in-frame sequences only. Its copies lack some clones; in the studies checked, an unresolved V gene accounts for under half of them, and the cause for the rest is not known. That table furnishes V, J and clone size, whereas the DNA furnished D and trimming. The sample table lists some 120,000 clones, about 85% of them with a count of one. Of the sample, under 2.5% is held by the ten largest clones.

The germline V gene (reference sequence) supplies CDR1 LNHDA and CDR2 SQIVND. Trimming accounts for 6 bases at V and 8 bases at J, while the number of junction bases matched to no gene is 12. Including cysteine and phenylalanine, the CDR3 has 14 amino acids. The DNA shown is the 42-base CDR3, in frame from base 1. Each collaborating institution followed its own protocols to collect whole blood in K2EDTA tubes. For TCRbeta analysis, collaborator samples were shipped as frozen whole blood, as isolated PBMCs, or as DNA extracted from either sample type. The receptor was isolated from a man aged 70 or older with acute or convalescent COVID-19. This sequence uses TRBV19 and TRBJ1-2, and TRBD1 matches 7 of the central bases. Sequencing input: peripheral blood. The sequenced DNA is TGTGCCAGTAGCCCTATACAGGGGTTAGCGGGCTACACCTTC. This yields the protein CASSPIQGLAGYTF.